A single sample is the source of the 15 T cell receptor beta chains below, sequenced in a study of vaccination and CD4 T cells after COVID-19 (dated by TCRdb to about 2022). The label giving this sample's treatment or condition can be read as: approximately 9-day PBMC culture with coronavirus spike peptide pools or control peptides (ViraFEST assay). CD4+ T cells from unexposed donors were collected before the COVID-19 pandemic (2011-2018). Their cognate antigens are unknown. Library preparation used PCR. This sample was sequenced with an Illumina iSeq 100. At the Johns Hopkins FTIC core, DNA from the cultured CD4+ T cells underwent TCR sequencing with the Oncomine TCR Beta short-read assay. Through fastp at Q25 and MiXCR, TCRdb rebuilt clones from the public reads, retaining in-frame beta chains. A single entry per CDR3 protein holds the most common genes and DNA from its merged rows. The sample contains 9,000 to 10,000 distinct CDR3 sequences, about a third of them found a single time. The ten largest clones capture about 32% of the sample.

The specimen sequenced was CD4+ T cells from blood, cultured in vitro. The receptors shown here come from a human donor in good health.

In its sample, this clonotype was seen a few times. V is TRBV27 and J is TRBJ1-1; tentatively, D is TRBD1 (5 bases). Trimming took 4 bases from V and 4 from J, leaving 13 bases between them. The germline V gene has CDR1 MNHEY and CDR2 SMNVEV (reference sequence). The CDR3 consists of 14 residues. The CDR3, as DNA: TGTGCCAGCAGTTCTCTTCTGGGGGGCACTGAAGCTTTCTTT. Translating it yields CASSSLLGGTEAFF.

The rearrangement uses TRBV20-1 and TRBJ1-1; no reliable D call. CDR3 size: 12 residues. Germline CDR1 is DFQATT and CDR2 is SNEGSKA (reference sequence). The V end was cut by 6 bases, the J end by 4 bases, with 12 bases between. This CDR3 reads CSATPWFTEAFF. CDR3 in DNA: TGCAGTGCAACACCTTGGTTCACTGAAGCTTTCTTT.

This clonotype was recorded a few times. The gene calls are TRBV7-8 and TRBJ2-1; D remains ambiguous. The CDR3 loop spans 11 amino acids. CDR1 SGHVS and CDR2 FQNEAQ come from the germline V gene. V lost 2 bases, J lost 7 bases, and 3 bases lay in between. CDR3: CASSLWNEQFF. For the CDR3, the DNA is TGTGCCAGCAGCTTATGGAATGAGCAGTTCTTC. Full variable domain (outside the CDR3, taken from reference TRBV7-8 and TRBJ2-1): GAGVSQSPRYKVAKRGQDVALRCDPISGHVSLFWYQQALGQGPEFLTYFQNEAQLDKSGLPSDRFFAERPEGSVSTLKIQRTQQEDSAVYLCASSLWNEQFFGPGTRLTVL.

This clonotype has more than one count but fewer than ten. This sequence joins TRBV6-1 and TRBJ1-2; no clear D. Trimming removed 2 bases from V and 1 base from J, with 11 bases in between. The V gene's germline CDR1 is MNHNS and CDR2 SASEGT. This CDR3 region has 15 residues. CDR3 region: CASSERPGFNYGYTF. CDR3 DNA sequence: TGTGCCAGCAGTGAAAGGCCCGGTTTTAACTATGGCTACACCTTC.

V usage is TRBV29-1 and J usage is TRBJ1-5; a possible D gene is TRBD1 (5 bases). V shed 4 bases and J shed 5 bases, with 12 bases lying between them. The CDR3 extends over 13 amino acids. Germline V gives CDR1 SQVTM, CDR2 ANQGSEA. This chain's CDR3 is CSVGETVDQPQHF. The DNA of the CDR3 is TGCAGCGTTGGGGAGACAGTGGATCAGCCCCAGCATTTT.

Notes on this clonotype: One end of the junction is discordant with germline, which a read error may explain. The CDR3 reads CAISESDRGTGELFF. DNA of the CDR3: TGTGCCATCAGTGAGTCCGACAGGGGAACCGGGGAGCTGTTTTTT. The V call is TRBV6-1, the J call TRBJ2-2; 8 bases match TRBD1. Germline V gene data show CDR1 as MNHNS and CDR2 as SASEGT. The length of the CDR3 is 15 residues.

In its sample, this clonotype was seen a few times. The J gene is TRBJ1-1, the V gene TRBV7-8; a weak D match, TRBD1 (5 bases). The CDR3 covers 14 residues. Trimming shortened V by 3 bases and J by 4 bases, and 12 bases separated the two germline ends. Germline V gene lookup returns CDR1 SGHVS and CDR2 FQNEAQ. The CDR3 DNA sequence: TGTGCCAGCAGCTTTATCGAGAGGGGCACTGAAGCTTTCTTT. This codes for CASSFIERGTEAFF.

The V gene is TRBV6-5, the J gene TRBJ1-2; TRBD1 aligns across 8 bases. This CDR3 spans 16 amino acids. J lost 7 bases, V lost 2 bases, and 12 bases had no gene match. Germline V lookup: CDR1 MNHEY, CDR2 SVGAGI. The DNA for the CDR3 is TGTGCCAGCAGTTACCCCCCCGACAGGGGAGGGAGTGGCTACACCTTC. This gives the protein CASSYPPDRGGSGYTF.

This clonotype turned up a few times. The chain recombines TRBV6-5 with TRBJ2-1; TRBD1 agrees at 7 bases. The trim removed 4 bases at V and 8 bases at J, leaving 11 bases unmatched. Germline assignment: CDR1 MNHEY and CDR2 SVGAGI. The CDR3 runs to 15 residues. The CDR3 is CASSLRGLKIDEQFF. CDR3 bases: TGTGCCAGCAGTTTGAGGGGGCTTAAGATTGATGAGCAGTTCTTC.

The V and J genes are TRBV2 and TRBJ1-2, with D possibly matching TRBD1 (5 bases). Between the trimmed V and J ends, which lost 7 bases and 2 bases, there was a span of 8 bases. Germline V gene sequence: CDR1 SNHLY, CDR2 FYNNEI. The CDR3 extends over 12 amino acids. DNA for the CDR3: TGTGCCAGCACCCAGGGCAACTATGGCTACACCTTC. Protein product: CASTQGNYGYTF.

The chain carries TRBV6-1 and TRBJ1-6, with D possibly TRBD1 on 5 matching bases. Germline lookup yields CDR1 MNHNS and CDR2 SASEGT. The V gene lost 6 bases and the J gene lost 2 bases, with 14 bases spanning the gap. The CDR3 totals 16 residues. The CDR3 is CASSSKLGPYNSPLHF. For the CDR3, the DNA is TGTGCCAGCAGCTCAAAACTGGGACCCTATAATTCACCCCTCCACTTT.

The chain recombines TRBV5-8 with TRBJ2-7; a weak D match, TRBD1 (6 bases). Germline values: CDR1 SGHTS, CDR2 YDEGEE. The ends were cut back, 1 base at V and 2 bases at J, with 16 bases in the middle. This CDR3 contains 16 residues. The CDR3 reads CASSLNMGAVTYEQYF. CDR3 bases: TGTGCCAGCAGCTTGAATATGGGGGCCGTAACCTACGAGCAGTACTTC.

This clonotype was recorded a few times. This sequence joins TRBV12-3 or TRBV12-4 and TRBJ2-5; 7 nucleotides agree with TRBD2. Trimming cost V 5 bases and J 2 bases; bases outside gene matches: 5. This CDR3 is built from 14 residues. The CDR3 region is CASSGGVGQETQYF. The CDR3 DNA is TGTGCCAGCAGTGGGGGGGTGGGACAAGAGACCCAGTACTTC.

The chain is built from TRBV12-3 or TRBV12-4 and TRBJ1-5; no reliable D call. The CDR3 is 14 amino acids. Trimming cost V 5 bases and J 2 bases, with 10 bases left between them. Here the CDR3 DNA reads TGTGCCAGCAGTACTGAATTGGGCAATCAGCCCCAGCATTTT. Protein product: CASSTELGNQPQHF.

This clonotype was seen only a few times. The chain combines TRBV20-1 with TRBJ1-1; D may be TRBD1 (5 bases). V gave up 3 bases and J gave up 1 base, with 12 bases separating them. The CDR3 totals 14 residues. Per the germline V gene, CDR1 is DFQATT and CDR2 is SNEGSKA (reference sequence). The CDR3 loop reads CSARIRGGNTEAFF. Here the CDR3 DNA reads TGCAGTGCTAGGATTCGGGGGGGGAACACTGAAGCTTTCTTT.